This TCR beta chain was identified in a study of blood T cell repertoires in COVID-19. Study as a whole: The United States, Italy and Spain supplied acute and convalescent COVID-19 samples. PBMCs, B-cell-depleted T cells, or T cells were the source of the cDNA or gDNA that made up the material.

In the original analysis: Scientists estimated how many nucleated cells there were by amplifying reference gene primers. Using immunoSEQ multiplex PCR, the repertoire was profiled, and TCRdb retains in-frame clones only, with some absent. Clone size and V and J calls were adopted from that table, with D and trimming inferred from the DNA. The table lists under 50,000 clones, roughly 88% of them singletons. The TCR was taken from a man between 65 and 85 years old with acute or convalescent COVID-19. Specimen: peripheral blood.

CDR3 loop: CAWSVKGLEEQYF. The CDR3 region has the DNA TGTGCCTGGAGTGTGAAGGGGTTGGAAGAGCAGTACTTC. V and J are TRBV30 and TRBJ2-7; maybe TRBD1 (5 bases). The V gene's germline CDR1 is GTSNPN and CDR2 SVGIG (reference sequence). CDR3 length equals 13 residues. The V and J ends lost 0 bases and 7 bases respectively, with 13 bases between them.